The 20 T cell receptor beta chains below were found in one sample sequenced in a study of molecular identifiers for immune sequencing clone quantification. MiXCR, applied by TCRdb to the PCR reads, yields one record per CDR3 protein. The profile shows 300,000 to 400,000 distinct CDR3 sequences, over 20% of them singletons. The sequencing sample was made of naive CD8+ T cells from blood, with Jurkat cell RNA spiked in. As for subset: FACS-sorted CD8+CD4-CCR7+CD45RA+ naive T cells. Receptors originate from a human donor in good health. Some libraries in this study had Jurkat cell RNA spiked in.

This clonotype showed up many times. The V and J genes are TRBV5-1 and TRBJ1-6, with 7 bases that match TRBD1. The germline V gene has CDR1 SGHRS and CDR2 YFSETQ. V lost 0 bases and J lost 7; bases outside the gene matches: 1. The CDR3 is made up of 14 amino acids. This chain's CDR3 is CASSLDRGNSPLHF. The CDR3, as DNA: TGCGCCAGCAGCTTGGACAGGGGCAATTCACCCCTCCACTTT.

There are many counts of this clonotype. The chain recombines TRBV7-2 with TRBJ2-1, with TRBD2 matching over 8 bases. Per the germline V gene, CDR1 is SGHTA and CDR2 is FQGNSA. The CDR3 covers 15 residues. Trimming cost V 3 bases and J 8 bases; bases outside gene matches: 9. CDR3 in DNA: TGTGCCAGCAGCTTGTCGGGGGGGGCAGGGGATGAGCAGTTCTTC. Its protein is CASSLSGGAGDEQFF.

This clonotype has at least ten counts. The chain links TRBV28 to TRBJ2-5; 11 bases match TRBD1. CDR3 length equals 14 residues. The V gene's germline CDR1 is MDHEN and CDR2 SYDVKM. V was pared by 7 bases and J by 2 bases, with 3 bases of the junction left unmatched. This CDR3 reads CASNRDRGQETQYF. CDR3 DNA sequence: TGTGCCAGCAACCGGGACAGGGGGCAAGAGACCCAGTACTTC.

In this sample, this clonotype turned up many times. The chain couples TRBV5-4 to TRBJ1-1; 7 bases line up with TRBD1. The CDR3 consists of 16 residues. Looked up from germline, CDR1 is SGHNT and CDR2 is YYREEE (reference sequence). Unmatched junction bases numbered 6, after V lost 1 base and J lost 0 bases. For the CDR3, the DNA is TGTGCCAGCAGCTTGAGTGCAGGGGGGCTGAACACTGAAGCTTTCTTT. Residues: CASSLSAGGLNTEAFF.

In this sample, this clonotype turned up many times. The gene calls are TRBV12-3 or TRBV12-4 and TRBJ2-3, with D unclear. Trimming cost V 3 bases and J 4 bases, with 11 bases left between them. This CDR3 comprises 14 residues. The DNA of the CDR3 is TGTGCCAGCAGTTTGACCACCTTGGCAGATACGCAGTATTTT. Amino acids: CASSLTTLADTQYF.

Many counts were recorded for this clonotype. V is TRBV30 and J is TRBJ1-1, with D possibly being TRBD1 (5 bases). The CDR3 contains 14 residues. Between the trimmed V and J ends, which lost 0 bases and 1 base, there was a span of 9 bases. Germline CDR1 and CDR2: GTSNPN and SVGIG (reference sequence). CDR3 in amino acids: CAWSVGGWNTEAFF. CDR3 nucleotide sequence: TGTGCCTGGAGTGTCGGGGGATGGAACACTGAAGCTTTCTTT.

In this sample, this clonotype turned up many times. The rearrangement links TRBV19 to TRBJ2-7; 8 bases are a match to TRBD1. The CDR3 contains 15 residues. Germline V gene sequence: CDR1 LNHDA, CDR2 SQIVND (reference sequence). Trimming cost V 6 bases and J 6 bases; bases outside gene matches: 13. The CDR3 spells CASSTRGQALSEQYF. In DNA, the CDR3 is TGTGCCAGTAGCACTAGGGGACAGGCCTTGAGCGAGCAGTACTTC.

This clonotype was seen a few times. It may be a read error: a sequence one base away is much more abundant. This likely comes from a read error, as the CDR3 has no conserved phenylalanine or tryptophan at its end. The chain carries TRBV7-2 and TRBJ2-5; 9 bases are a match to TRBD2. The CDR3 contains 14 residues. Trimming cost V 4 bases and J 9 bases; bases outside gene matches: 9. Germline CDR1 SGHTA, CDR2 FQGNSA. CDR3 in amino acids: CASSYLAGSGAQYV. The CDR3 bases are TGTGCCAGCAGCTACCTAGCGGGGTCCGGGGCCCAGTACGTC.

The V call is TRBV12-2, the J call TRBJ2-7; TRBD2 is the table's D call, not checked against the DNA. TRBV12-2 is a pseudogene. The CDR3 loop spans 13 amino acids. CDR3 nucleotide sequence: TGTGCAAAACGGGCCATTGCCTCCTACGAGCAGTACTTC. Protein sequence: CAKRAIASYEQYF.

For this clonotype: A read error is possible here, since a much larger clone lies one base away. The chain links TRBV4-3 to TRBJ1-5; 7 bases map to TRBD1. Germline lookup yields CDR1 LGHNA and CDR2 YSLEER. CDR3 length: 14 amino acids. This CDR3 reads CTSSQDREGQPQHF. The CDR3 nucleotides read TGCACCAGCAGCCAAGACAGGGAAGGTCAGCCCCAGCATTTT.

The chain links TRBV3-1 to TRBJ2-1; 7 nucleotides agree with TRBD1. This CDR3 contains 15 residues. Germline CDR1 is LGHDT and CDR2 is YNNKEL (reference sequence). With 2 bases clipped from V and 4 bases from J, the junction kept 5 bases outside the gene matches. The CDR3, as DNA: TGTGCCAGCAGCCAACCGGGACAGAATTACAATGAGCAGTTCTTC. Amino acids: CASSQPGQNYNEQFF.

This clonotype was counted between two and nine times. The rearrangement joins TRBV5-1 to TRBJ2-3; D uncertain. The length of the CDR3 is 13 residues. Germline V gives CDR1 SGHRS, CDR2 YFSETQ. Trimming removed 0 bases at V and 2 bases at J, with 4 bases between. The CDR3 DNA reads TGCGCCAGCAGCTTGGTTTTCACAGATACGCAGTATTTT. Amino acids: CASSLVFTDTQYF.

This clonotype was counted ten times or more. This chain connects TRBV19 to TRBJ1-1; D unresolved. Germline CDR1 reads LNHDA; CDR2 reads SQIVND (reference sequence). V was shortened by 3 bases and J by 0 bases, with 5 bases between the two germline ends. CDR3 size: 13 residues. CDR3 coding DNA: TGTGCCAGTAGTATGTTGCTGAACACTGAAGCTTTCTTT. This gives the protein CASSMLLNTEAFF.

At least ten counts were recorded for this clonotype. The CDR3 sequence is CASSFFGGTDTQYF. For the CDR3, the DNA is TGCGCCAGCAGCTTTTTTGGGGGAACTGATACGCAGTATTTT. The chain carries TRBV5-1 and TRBJ2-3; D assignment may be TRBD1 or TRBD2 (5 bases each). The CDR3 spans 14 residues. From germline, CDR1 is SGHRS and CDR2 YFSETQ. V lost 2 bases and J lost 6, with 13 bases in between. Looking up the rest from reference TRBV5-1 and TRBJ2-3 gives the full variable domain: KAGVTQTPRYLIKTRGQQVTLSCSPISGHRSVSWYQQTPGQGLQFLFEYFSETQRNKGNFPGRFSGRQFSNSRSEMNVSTLELGDSALYLCASSFFGGTDTQYFGPGTRLTVL.

Many counts were recorded for this clonotype. The J gene is TRBJ2-7, the V gene TRBV5-1; 8 bases match TRBD1. V shed 0 bases and J 4 bases; nucleotides not matched to a gene: 6. This CDR3 region has 15 residues. The V gene's germline CDR1 is SGHRS and CDR2 YFSETQ. Here the CDR3 reads CASSLGAGGAYEQYF. The CDR3 nucleotides are TGCGCCAGCAGCTTGGGGGCAGGGGGCGCGTACGAGCAGTACTTC.

As for this clonotype: A read error may explain this, as a much larger clone is one base away. This chain links TRBV20-1 with TRBJ2-1; the D gene could be TRBD1 or TRBD2 (6 bases each). The CDR3 runs 14 residues. In germline, CDR1 is DFQATT, CDR2 SNEGSKA (reference sequence). Trimming took 6 bases from V and 8 from J, leaving 20 bases between them. The CDR3 nucleotides read TGCAGTGCACCAAGTGGGGGGCCTAACGATGAGCAGTTCTTC. Translation gives CSAPSGGPNDEQFF.

The chain is built from TRBV6-2 or TRBV6-3 and TRBJ1-1; D is ambiguous. Trimming took 8 bases from V and 3 from J, leaving 16 bases between them. Per the germline V gene, CDR1 is MNHEY and CDR2 is SVGEGT. The CDR3 has 14 amino acids. CDR3 region: CASQTTGRYTEAFF. CDR3 DNA sequence: TGTGCCAGCCAAACGACGGGTCGGTACACTGAAGCTTTCTTT.

Ten or more counts support this clonotype. This chain connects TRBV6-1 to TRBJ1-1; no reliable D call. V was clipped by 1 base and J by 6 bases, with 9 bases between them. The CDR3 contains 13 residues. The germline V gene has CDR1 MNHNS and CDR2 SASEGT. CDR3 residues: CASSEGWLPEAFF. Here the CDR3 DNA reads TGTGCCAGCAGTGAAGGGTGGCTCCCTGAAGCTTTCTTT.

Notes on this clonotype: A read error may explain this, as a much larger clone is one base away. The chain recombines TRBV20-1 with TRBJ2-7; D is undetermined. Germline V gives CDR1 DFQATT, CDR2 SNEGSKA (reference sequence). The CDR3 runs to 13 residues. Trimming took off 1 base at V and 2 bases at J, with 9 bases between the two ends. The CDR3 DNA follows: TGCAGTGCTAGAGGGGCGGATCCCTACGAGCAGTACTTC. It is translated as CSARGADPYEQYF.

Comments on this clonotype: With a much larger clone just one base away, this may be a read error. The chain links TRBV6-2 or TRBV6-3 to TRBJ1-5; 7 positions agree with TRBD1. The CDR3 has 16 residues. Germline CDR1 MNHEY, CDR2 SVGEGT. The CDR3 DNA sequence: TGTGCCAGCAGTTACGAGGTCGGAGGGGGCAATCAGTCCCAGCATTTT. The encoded protein is CASSYEVGGGNQSQHF.